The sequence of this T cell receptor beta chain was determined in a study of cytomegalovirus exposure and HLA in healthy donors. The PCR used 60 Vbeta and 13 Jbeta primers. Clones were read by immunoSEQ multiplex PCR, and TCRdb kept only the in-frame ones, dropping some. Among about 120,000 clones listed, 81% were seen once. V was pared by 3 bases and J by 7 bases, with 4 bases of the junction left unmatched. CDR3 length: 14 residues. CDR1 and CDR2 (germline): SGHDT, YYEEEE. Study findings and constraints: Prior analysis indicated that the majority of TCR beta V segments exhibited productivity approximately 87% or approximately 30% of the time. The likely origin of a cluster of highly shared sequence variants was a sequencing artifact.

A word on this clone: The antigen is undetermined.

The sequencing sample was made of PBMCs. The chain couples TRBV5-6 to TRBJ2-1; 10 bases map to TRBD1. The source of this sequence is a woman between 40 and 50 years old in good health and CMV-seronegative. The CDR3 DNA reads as TGTGCCAGCAGCTCCCCGGGACAGGGGAATGAGCAGTTCTTC. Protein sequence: CASSSPGQGNEQFF.